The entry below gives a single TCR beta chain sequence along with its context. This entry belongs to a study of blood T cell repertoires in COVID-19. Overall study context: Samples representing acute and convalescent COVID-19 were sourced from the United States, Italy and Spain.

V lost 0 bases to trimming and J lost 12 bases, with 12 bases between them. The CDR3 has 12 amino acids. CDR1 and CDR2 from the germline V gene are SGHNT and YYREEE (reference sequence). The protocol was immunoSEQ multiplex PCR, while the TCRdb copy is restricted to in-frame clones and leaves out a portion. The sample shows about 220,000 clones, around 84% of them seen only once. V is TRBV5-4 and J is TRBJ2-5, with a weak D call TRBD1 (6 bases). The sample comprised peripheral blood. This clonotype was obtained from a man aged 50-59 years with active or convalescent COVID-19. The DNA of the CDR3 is TGTGCCAGCAGCTTGGACCGGGACACCGAGTACTTC. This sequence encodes CASSLDRDTEYF.